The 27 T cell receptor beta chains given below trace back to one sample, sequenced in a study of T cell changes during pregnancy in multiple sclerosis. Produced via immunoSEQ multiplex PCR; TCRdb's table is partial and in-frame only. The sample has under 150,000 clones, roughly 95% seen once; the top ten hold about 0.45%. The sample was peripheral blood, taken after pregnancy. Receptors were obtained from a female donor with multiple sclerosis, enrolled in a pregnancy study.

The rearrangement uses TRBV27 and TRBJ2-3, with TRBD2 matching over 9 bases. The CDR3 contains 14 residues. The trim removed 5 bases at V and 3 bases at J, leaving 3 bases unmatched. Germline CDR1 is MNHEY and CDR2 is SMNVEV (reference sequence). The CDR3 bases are TGTGCCAGCAGTGGACTAGCGAGAACAGATACGCAGTATTTT. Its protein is CASSGLARTDTQYF.

The CDR3 DNA is TGTGCCAGCAGTGAGGGACAGGGGAGCTACAATGAGCAGTTCTTC. This sequence encodes CASSEGQGSYNEQFF. J is TRBJ2-1 and V is TRBV2; 10 bases are a match to TRBD1. V shed 3 bases, J shed 3 bases, and the junction held 2 bases outside the gene matches. Germline V lookup: CDR1 SNHLY, CDR2 FYNNEI. This CDR3 is 15 amino acids long.

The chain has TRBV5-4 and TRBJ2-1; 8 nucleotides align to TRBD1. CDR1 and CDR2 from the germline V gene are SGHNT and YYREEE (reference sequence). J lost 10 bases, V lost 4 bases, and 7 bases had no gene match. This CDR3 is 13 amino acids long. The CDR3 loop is CASSPGQAREQFF. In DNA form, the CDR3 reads TGTGCCAGCAGCCCGGGACAGGCCCGAGAGCAGTTCTTC. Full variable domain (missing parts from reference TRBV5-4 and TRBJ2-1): ETGVTQSPTHLIKTRGQQVTLRCSSQSGHNTVSWYQQALGQGPQFIFQYYREEENGRGNFPPRFSGLQFPNYSSELNVNALELDDSALYLCASSPGQAREQFFGPGTRLTVL.

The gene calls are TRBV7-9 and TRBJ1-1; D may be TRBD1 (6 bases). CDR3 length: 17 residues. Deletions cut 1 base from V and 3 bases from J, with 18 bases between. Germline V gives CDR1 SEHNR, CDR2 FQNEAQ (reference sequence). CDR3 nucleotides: TGTGCCAGCAGCTTAGGGACCTCGGGGAGGGGGGACACTGAAGCTTTCTTT. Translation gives CASSLGTSGRGDTEAFF.

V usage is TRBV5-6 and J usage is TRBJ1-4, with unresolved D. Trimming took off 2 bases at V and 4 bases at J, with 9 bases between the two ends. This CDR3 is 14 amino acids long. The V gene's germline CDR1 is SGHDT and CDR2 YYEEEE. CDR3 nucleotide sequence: TGTGCCAGCAGCTTTCGGGGAATTAATGAAAAACTGTTTTTT. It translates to CASSFRGINEKLFF.

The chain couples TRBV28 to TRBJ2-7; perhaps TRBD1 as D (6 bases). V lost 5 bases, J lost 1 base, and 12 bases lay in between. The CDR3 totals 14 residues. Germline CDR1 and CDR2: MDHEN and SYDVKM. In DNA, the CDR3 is TGTGCCAGCAGTAAGACAGGCCAATCCTACGAGCAGTACTTC. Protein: CASSKTGQSYEQYF.

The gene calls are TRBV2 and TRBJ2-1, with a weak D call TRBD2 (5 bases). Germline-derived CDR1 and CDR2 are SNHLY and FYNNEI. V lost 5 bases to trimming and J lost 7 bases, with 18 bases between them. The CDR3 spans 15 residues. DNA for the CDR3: TGTGCCAGCAGTTTCCTAGCAGGTGTTGGAAATGAGCAGTTCTTC. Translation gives CASSFLAGVGNEQFF.

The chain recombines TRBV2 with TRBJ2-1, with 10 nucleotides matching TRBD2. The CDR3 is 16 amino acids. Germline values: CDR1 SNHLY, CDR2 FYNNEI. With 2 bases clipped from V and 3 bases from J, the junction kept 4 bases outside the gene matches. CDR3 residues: CASSERSGRFYNEQFF. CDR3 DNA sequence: TGTGCCAGCAGTGAACGTAGCGGGAGGTTCTACAATGAGCAGTTCTTC.

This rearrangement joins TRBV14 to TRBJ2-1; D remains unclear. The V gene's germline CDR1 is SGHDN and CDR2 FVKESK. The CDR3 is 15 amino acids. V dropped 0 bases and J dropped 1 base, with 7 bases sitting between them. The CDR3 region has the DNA TGTGCCAGCAGCCAAGAGGCCGTTTCCTACAATGAGCAGTTCTTC. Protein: CASSQEAVSYNEQFF.

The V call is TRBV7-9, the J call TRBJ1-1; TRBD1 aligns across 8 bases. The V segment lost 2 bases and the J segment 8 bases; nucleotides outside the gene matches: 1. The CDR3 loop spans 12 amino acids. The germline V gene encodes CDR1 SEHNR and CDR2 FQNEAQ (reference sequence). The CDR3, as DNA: TGTGCCAGCAGCTTAAGGGACAGGGAAGCTTTCTTT. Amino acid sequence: CASSLRDREAFF.

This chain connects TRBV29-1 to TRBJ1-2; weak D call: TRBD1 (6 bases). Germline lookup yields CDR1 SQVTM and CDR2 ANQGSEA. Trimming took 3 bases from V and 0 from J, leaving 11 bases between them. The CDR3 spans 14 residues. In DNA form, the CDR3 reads TGCAGCGTTGAGGGAGACAGGACTAACTATGGCTACACCTTC. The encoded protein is CSVEGDRTNYGYTF.

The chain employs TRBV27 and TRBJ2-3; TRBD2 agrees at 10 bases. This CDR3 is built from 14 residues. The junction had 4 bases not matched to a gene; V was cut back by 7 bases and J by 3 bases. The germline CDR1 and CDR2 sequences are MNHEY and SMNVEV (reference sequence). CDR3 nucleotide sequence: TGTGCCAGCACAGTGGGACTAGCGACAGATACGCAGTATTTT. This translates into CASTVGLATDTQYF.

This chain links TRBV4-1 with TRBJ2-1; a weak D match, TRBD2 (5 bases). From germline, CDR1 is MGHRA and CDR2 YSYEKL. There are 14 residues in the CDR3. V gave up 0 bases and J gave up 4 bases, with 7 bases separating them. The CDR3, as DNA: TGCGCCAGCAGCCAAGAGGGGAGATACAATGAGCAGTTCTTC. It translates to CASSQEGRYNEQFF.

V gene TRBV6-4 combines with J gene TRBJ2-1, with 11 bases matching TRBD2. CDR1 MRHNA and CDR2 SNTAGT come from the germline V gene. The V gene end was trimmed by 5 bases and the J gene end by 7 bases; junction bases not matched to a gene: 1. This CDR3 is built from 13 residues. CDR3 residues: CASSWTSGNEQFF. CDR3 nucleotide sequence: TGTGCCAGCAGTTGGACTAGCGGGAATGAGCAGTTCTTC.

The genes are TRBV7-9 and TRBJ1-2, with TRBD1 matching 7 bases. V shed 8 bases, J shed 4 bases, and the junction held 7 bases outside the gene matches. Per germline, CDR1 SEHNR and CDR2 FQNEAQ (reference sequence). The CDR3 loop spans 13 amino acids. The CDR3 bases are TGTGCCAGCGGACCTGCAGGGGGCTATGGCTACACCTTC. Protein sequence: CASGPAGGYGYTF.

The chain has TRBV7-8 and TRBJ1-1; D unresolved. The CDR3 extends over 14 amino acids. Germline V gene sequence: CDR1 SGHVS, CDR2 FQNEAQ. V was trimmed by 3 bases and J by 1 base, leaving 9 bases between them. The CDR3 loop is CASSFQRGNTEAFF. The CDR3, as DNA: TGTGCCAGCAGCTTCCAACGGGGGAACACTGAAGCTTTCTTT.

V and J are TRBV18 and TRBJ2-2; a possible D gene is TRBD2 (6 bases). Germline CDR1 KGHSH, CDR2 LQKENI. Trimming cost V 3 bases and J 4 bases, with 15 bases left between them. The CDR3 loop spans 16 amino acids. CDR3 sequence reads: CASSPGEAYSTGELFF. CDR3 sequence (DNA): TGTGCCAGCTCACCGGGGGAGGCGTACTCCACCGGGGAGCTGTTTTTT.

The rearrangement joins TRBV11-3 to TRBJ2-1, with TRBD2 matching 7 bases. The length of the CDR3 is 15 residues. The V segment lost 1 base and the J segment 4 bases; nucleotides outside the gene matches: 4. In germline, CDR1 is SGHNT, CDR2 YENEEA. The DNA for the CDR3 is TGTGCCAGCAGCTTAGGGGGCGGGGGTTACAATGAGCAGTTCTTC. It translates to CASSLGGGGYNEQFF.

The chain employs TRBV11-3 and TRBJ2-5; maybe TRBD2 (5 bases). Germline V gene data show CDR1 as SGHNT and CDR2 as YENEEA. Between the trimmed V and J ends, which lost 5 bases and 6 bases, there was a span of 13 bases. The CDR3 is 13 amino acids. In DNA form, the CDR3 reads TGTGCCAGCAGCCCTCGGACTGAACAGACCCAGTACTTC. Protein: CASSPRTEQTQYF.

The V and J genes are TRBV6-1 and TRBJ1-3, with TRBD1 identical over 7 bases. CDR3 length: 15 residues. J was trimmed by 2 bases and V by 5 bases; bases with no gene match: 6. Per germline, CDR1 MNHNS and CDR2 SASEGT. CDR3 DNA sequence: TGTGCCAGCAGTCCACTAGACAGGGCTGGAAACACCATATATTTT. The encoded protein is CASSPLDRAGNTIYF.

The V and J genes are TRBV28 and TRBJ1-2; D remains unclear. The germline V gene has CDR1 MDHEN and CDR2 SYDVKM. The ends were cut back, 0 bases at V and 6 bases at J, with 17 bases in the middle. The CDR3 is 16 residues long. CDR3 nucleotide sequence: TGTGCCAGCAGTTTATGGACTGCCGGGAATGGCCATGGCTACACCTTC. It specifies CASSLWTAGNGHGYTF.

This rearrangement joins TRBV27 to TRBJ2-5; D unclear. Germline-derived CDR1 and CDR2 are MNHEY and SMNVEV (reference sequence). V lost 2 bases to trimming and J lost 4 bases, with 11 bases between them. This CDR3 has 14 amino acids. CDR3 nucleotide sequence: TGTGCCAGCAGTTTAAGTACGTCAGGAGAGACCCAGTACTTC. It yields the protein CASSLSTSGETQYF.

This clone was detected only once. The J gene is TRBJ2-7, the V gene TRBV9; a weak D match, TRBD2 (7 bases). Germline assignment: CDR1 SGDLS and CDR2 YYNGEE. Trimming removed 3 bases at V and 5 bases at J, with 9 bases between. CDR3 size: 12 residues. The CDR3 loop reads CASSAGGHEQYF. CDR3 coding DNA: TGTGCCAGCAGCGCGGGGGGCCACGAGCAGTACTTC.

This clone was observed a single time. Written as DNA, the CDR3 is TGTGCCAGTAGTATAATCGCCGGGACAGGGGGCGTCTATGGCTACACCTTC. Encoded protein: CASSIIAGTGGVYGYTF. V is TRBV19 and J is TRBJ1-2, with TRBD1 matching 12 bases. The CDR3 is 17 amino acids. Trimming removed 2 bases from V and 4 bases from J; junction bases left unmatched: 8. Germline CDR1 and CDR2: LNHDA and SQIVND (reference sequence).

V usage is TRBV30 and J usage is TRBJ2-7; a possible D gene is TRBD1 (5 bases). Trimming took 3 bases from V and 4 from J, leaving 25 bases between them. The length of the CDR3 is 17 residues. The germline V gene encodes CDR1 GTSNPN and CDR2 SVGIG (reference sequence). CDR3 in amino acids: CAWRYQGPIWTEYEQYF. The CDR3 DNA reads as TGTGCCTGGAGATATCAGGGCCCAATTTGGACGGAATACGAGCAGTACTTC.

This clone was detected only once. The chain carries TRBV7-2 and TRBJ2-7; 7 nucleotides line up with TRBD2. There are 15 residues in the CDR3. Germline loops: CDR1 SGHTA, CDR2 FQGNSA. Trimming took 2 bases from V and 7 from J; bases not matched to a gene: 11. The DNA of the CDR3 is TGTGCCAGCAGCTTAAGTCCGGGCGGGAGTAGGGAGCAGTACTTC. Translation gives CASSLSPGGSREQYF. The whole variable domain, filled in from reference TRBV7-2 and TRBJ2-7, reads GAGVSQSPSNKVTEKGKDVELRCDPISGHTALYWYRQSLGQGLEFLIYFQGNSAPDKSGLPSDRFSAERTGGSVSTLTIQRTQQEDSAVYLCASSLSPGGSREQYFGPGTRLTVT.

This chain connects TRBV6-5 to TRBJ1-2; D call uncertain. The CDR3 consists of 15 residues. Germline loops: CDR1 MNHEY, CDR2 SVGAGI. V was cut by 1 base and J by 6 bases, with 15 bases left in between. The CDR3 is CASSYYRGYLDGYTF. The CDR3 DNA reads TGTGCCAGCAGTTACTACCGGGGTTATTTGGATGGCTACACCTTC.